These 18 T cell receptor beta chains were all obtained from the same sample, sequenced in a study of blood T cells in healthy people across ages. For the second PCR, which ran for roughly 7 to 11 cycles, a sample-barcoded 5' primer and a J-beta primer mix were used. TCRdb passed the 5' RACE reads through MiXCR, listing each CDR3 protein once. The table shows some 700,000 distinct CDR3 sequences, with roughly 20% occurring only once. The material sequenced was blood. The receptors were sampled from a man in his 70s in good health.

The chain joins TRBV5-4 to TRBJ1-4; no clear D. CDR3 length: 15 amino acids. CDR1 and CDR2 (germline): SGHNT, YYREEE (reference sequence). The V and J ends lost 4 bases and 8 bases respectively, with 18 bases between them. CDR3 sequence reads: CASSLDGRAGEKLFF. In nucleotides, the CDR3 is TGTGCCAGCAGCCTTGATGGGAGGGCGGGAGAAAAACTGTTTTTT.

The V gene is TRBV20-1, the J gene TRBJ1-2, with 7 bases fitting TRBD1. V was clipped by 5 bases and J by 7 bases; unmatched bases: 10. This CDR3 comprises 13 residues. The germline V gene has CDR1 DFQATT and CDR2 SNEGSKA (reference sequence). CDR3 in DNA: TGCAGTGCTTCTCACACAGGGGCAGGTGGCTACACCTTC. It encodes CSASHTGAGGYTF.

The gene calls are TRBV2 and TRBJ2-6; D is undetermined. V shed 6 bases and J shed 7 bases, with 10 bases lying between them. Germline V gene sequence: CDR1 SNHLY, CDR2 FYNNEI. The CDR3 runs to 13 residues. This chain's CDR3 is CASSSNRANVLTF. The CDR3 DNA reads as TGTGCCAGCAGCTCGAATCGTGCCAACGTCCTGACTTTC.

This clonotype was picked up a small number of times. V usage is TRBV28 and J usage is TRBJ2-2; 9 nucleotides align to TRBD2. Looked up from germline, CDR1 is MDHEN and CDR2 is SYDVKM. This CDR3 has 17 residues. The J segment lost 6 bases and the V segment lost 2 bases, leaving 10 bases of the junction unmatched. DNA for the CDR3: TGTGCCAGCAGTTTAACATTCTCGGCGGGAGGGCCCGGGGAGCTGTTTTTT. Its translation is CASSLTFSAGGPGELFF.

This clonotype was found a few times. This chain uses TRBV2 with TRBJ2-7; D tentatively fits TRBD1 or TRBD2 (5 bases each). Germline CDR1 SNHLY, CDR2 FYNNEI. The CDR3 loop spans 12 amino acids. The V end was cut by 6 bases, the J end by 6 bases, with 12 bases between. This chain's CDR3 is CASSGAVSEQYF. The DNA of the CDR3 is TGTGCCAGCAGCGGGGCCGTAAGCGAGCAGTACTTC.

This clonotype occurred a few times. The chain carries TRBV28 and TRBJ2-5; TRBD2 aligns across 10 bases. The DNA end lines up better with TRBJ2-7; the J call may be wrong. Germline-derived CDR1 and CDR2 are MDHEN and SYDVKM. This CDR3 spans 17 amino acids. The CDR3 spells CASPPASGGPSSYEQYF. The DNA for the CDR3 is TGTGCCAGCCCCCCGGCTAGCGGGGGCCCTAGCTCCTACGAGCAGTACTTC.

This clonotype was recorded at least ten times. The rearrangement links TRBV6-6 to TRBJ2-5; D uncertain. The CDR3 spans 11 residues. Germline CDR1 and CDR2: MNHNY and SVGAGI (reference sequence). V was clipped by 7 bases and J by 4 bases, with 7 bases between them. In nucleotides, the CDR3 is TGTGCCAGCAAGTGGGGAGAGACCCAGTACTTC. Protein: CASKWGETQYF.

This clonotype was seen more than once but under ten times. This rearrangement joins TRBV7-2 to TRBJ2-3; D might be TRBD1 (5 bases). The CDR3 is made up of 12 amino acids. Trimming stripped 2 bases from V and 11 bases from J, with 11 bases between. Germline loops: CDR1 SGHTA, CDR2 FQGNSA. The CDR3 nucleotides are TGTGCCAGCAGCTTAATTGGACAAAGGCAGTATTTT. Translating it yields CASSLIGQRQYF.

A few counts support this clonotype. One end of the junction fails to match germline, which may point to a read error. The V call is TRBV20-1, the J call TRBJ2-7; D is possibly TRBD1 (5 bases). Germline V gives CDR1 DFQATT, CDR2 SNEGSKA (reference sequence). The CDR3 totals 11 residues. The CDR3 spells CSARTGIERYF. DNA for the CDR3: TGCAGTGCTAGAACAGGTATCGAGCGGTACTTC.

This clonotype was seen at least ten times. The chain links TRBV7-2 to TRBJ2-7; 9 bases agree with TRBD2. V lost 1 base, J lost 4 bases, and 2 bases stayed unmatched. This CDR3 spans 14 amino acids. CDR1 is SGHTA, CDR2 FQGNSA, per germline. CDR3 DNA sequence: TGTGCCAGCAGCTTAGATAGCGGGAGTTACGAGCAGTACGTC. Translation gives CASSLDSGSYEQYV.

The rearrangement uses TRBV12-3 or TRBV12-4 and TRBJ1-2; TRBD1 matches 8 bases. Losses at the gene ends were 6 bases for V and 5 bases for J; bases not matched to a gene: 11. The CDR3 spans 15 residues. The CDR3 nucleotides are TGTGCCAGCAGCCTATCTAGGACAGGGAGATATGGCTACACCTTC. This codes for CASSLSRTGRYGYTF.

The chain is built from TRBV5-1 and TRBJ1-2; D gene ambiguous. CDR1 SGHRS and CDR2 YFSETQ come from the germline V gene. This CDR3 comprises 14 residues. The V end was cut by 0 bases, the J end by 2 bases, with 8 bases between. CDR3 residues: CASSLAPGNYGYTF. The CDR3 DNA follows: TGCGCCAGCAGCTTGGCCCCGGGCAACTATGGCTACACCTTC.

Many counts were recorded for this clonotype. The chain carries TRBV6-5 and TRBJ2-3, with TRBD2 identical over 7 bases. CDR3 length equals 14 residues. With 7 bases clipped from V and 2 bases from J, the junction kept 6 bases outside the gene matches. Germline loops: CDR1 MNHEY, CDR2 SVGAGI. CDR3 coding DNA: TGTGCCAGCATGCGGGGGACCTTCACAGATACGCAGTATTTT. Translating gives CASMRGTFTDTQYF.

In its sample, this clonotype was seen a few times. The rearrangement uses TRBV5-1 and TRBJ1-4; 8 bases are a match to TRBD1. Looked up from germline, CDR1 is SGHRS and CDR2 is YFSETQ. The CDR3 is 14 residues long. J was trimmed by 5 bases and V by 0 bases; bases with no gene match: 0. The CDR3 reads CASSLGDRNEKLFF. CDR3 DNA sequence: TGCGCCAGCAGCTTGGGGGACAGGAATGAAAAACTGTTTTTT.

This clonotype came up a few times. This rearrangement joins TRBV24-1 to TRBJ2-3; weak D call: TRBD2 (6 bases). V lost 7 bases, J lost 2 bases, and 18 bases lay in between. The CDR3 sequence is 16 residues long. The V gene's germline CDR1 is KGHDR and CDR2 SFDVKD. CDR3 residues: CATSPGTREFTDTQYF. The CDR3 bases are TGTGCCACCAGCCCTGGTACCCGGGAGTTCACAGATACGCAGTATTTT.

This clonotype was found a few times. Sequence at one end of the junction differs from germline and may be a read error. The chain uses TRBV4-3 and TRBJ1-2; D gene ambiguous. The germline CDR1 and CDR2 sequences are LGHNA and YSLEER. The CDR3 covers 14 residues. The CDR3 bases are TGCGCCGGCAGCCAAGTTCTCGGTGGCTATGGCTACACCTTC. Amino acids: CAGSQVLGGYGYTF.

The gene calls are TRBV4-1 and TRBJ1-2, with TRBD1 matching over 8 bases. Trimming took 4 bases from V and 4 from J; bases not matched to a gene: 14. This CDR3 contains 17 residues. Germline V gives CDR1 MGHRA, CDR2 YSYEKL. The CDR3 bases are TGCGCCAGCAGCCTGGGACAGGAGGTCGTGAAATCCTATGGCTACACCTTC. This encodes CASSLGQEVVKSYGYTF.

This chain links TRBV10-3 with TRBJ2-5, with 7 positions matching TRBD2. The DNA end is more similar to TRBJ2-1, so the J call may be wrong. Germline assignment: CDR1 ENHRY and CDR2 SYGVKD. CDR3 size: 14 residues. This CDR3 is CAISESLGGNEQFF. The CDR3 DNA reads TGTGCCATCAGTGAGTCTTTGGGGGGGAATGAGCAGTTCTTC.